The sample holds a few counts of the clone carrying this TCR beta chain. Antigen unknown. Together with a sample-barcoded 5' primer, a J-beta primer mix was included in a second PCR lasting roughly 6 to 12 cycles. TCRdb analysed the 5' RACE reads with MiXCR anew, one entry per CDR3 protein. The repertoire holds about 1 million distinct CDR3 sequences, with 35% to 55% as singletons. CDR3 length: 14 amino acids. The ends lost 5 bases at V and 0 bases at J; junction bases unmatched: 2. Germline V lookup: CDR1 MNHEY, CDR2 SVGAGI. The entry originates in a study of blood T cells in healthy people across ages. Each of the donors had 8 to 10 milliliters of peripheral blood drawn into EDTA-treated Vacutainer tubes. Points from the study as a whole: TCR beta diversity tracked closely with naive T cell percentage.

The chain couples TRBV6-5 to TRBJ1-2; 8 nucleotides agree with TRBD1. The specimen was blood. This sequence was found in an older woman in good health. For the CDR3, the DNA is TGTGCCAGCAGTACGGGACAGGCTAACTATGGCTACACCTTC. Translated, it gives CASSTGQANYGYTF.